This is a list of T cell receptor beta chains from one sample in a study of shared clonotypes between healthy human individuals. Produced via immunoSEQ multiplex PCR; TCRdb's table is partial and in-frame only. The top ten hold around 1.8% of the sample, which has over 700,000 clones, around 70% seen once. The sequenced material came from memory CD4+ T cells sorted from blood. These receptors all stem from a woman in her twenties or thirties in good health. The CDR3 runs from the conserved cysteine through the conserved F or W. A D gene is named only where the DNA matches it firmly. Expanded clones get a size class; other rows say once, few or many, or leave the size out.

NA | TRBJ2-5 | NA | 12 | TRBV6-1 | TGTGCCAGCTACAGGGATGTAGGGACCCAGTACTTC | CASYRDVGTQYF
TRBD2 | TRBJ2-7 | NA | 15 | TRBV10-3 | TGTGCCATCAGAGATAGCGGGAGGTCCTCCTACGAGCAGTACTTC | CAIRDSGRSSYEQYF
NA | TRBJ1-5 | once | 14 | TRBV5-1 | TGCGCCAGCAGCTACGGGGACGGAGATCAGCCCCAGCATTTT | CASSYGDGDQPQHF
NA | TRBJ2-1 | NA | 15 | TRBV5-1 | TGCGCCAGCAGCTTGGTGGGAGTTTCACTTGATGAGCAGTTCTTC | CASSLVGVSLDEQFF
NA | TRBJ1-5 | NA | 15 | TRBV4-1 | TGCGCCAGCAGCCAAGAGCAGGGGACGAGTCAGCCCCAGCATTTT | CASSQEQGTSQPQHF
NA | TRBJ1-3 | NA | 16 | TRBV5-6 | TGTGCCAGCAGTTTGGGTCAGTTACACTCTGGAAACACCATATATTTT | CASSLGQLHSGNTIYF
TRBD2 | TRBJ2-7 | NA | 15 | TRBV2 | TGTGCCAGCAACCTACTAGCGGGAGAGTCCTACGAGCAGTACTTC | CASNLLAGESYEQYF
NA | TRBJ2-5 | NA | 14 | TRBV4-2 | TGTGCCAGCAGCCAAGGTTCAGCGGGAGAGACCCAGTACTTC | CASSQGSAGETQYF
TRBD2 | TRBJ2-3 | few | 15 | TRBV27 | TGTGCCAACACCCGGGAGGAGCGGAGCACAGATACGCAGTATTTT | CANTREERSTDTQYF
NA | TRBJ1-1 | many | 13 | TRBV6-6 | TGTGCCAGCAGTTATGGGGGACCCACTGAAGCTTTCTTT | CASSYGGPTEAFF
TRBD2 | TRBJ2-1 | NA | 16 | TRBV19 | TGTGCCAGTAGCCCCTCCGGCGGGAGGGCACACAATGAGCAGTTCTTC | CASSPSGGRAHNEQFF
TRBD2 | TRBJ2-1 | NA | 22 | TRBV5-1 | TGCGCCAGCAGCTTGGAGCCGCGACCGGGACGGAGCACCACCGGGAGGGCCTGGGAGCAGTTCTTC | CASSLEPRPGRSTTGRAWEQFF
NA | TRBJ2-3 | few | 14 | TRBV18 | TGTGCCAGCTCACCCCCCCACAAAACAGATACGCAGTATTTT | CASSPPHKTDTQYF
TRBD2 | TRBJ2-7 | NA | 15 | TRBV5-1 | TGCGCCAGCAGCTTGTTAGCGGGAGAGGGCTACGAGCAGTACTTC | CASSLLAGEGYEQYF
NA | TRBJ1-1 | NA | 12 | TRBV2 | TGTGCCAGTGAGGGGTATGACACTGAAGCTTTCTTT | CASEGYDTEAFF
NA | TRBJ1-3 | NA | 15 | TRBV16 | TGTGCCAGCAGCCAATCCTCAGGTTCTGGAAACACCATATATTTT | CASSQSSGSGNTIYF
NA | TRBJ1-1 | few | 13 | TRBV6-1 | TGTGCCGGGGGACTCAACCTCAACACTGAAGCTTTCTTT | CAGGLNLNTEAFF
TRBD1 | TRBJ2-5 | NA | 16 | TRBV2 | TGTGCCAGCAGTTTAGGGACAGGCGCCTCCCAAGAGACCCAGTACTTC | CASSLGTGASQETQYF
NA | TRBJ2-7 | NA | 15 | TRBV30 | TGTGCCTGGAGTGGTGGGAGGTATCGTTCCTACGAGCAGTACTTC | CAWSGGRYRSYEQYF
NA | TRBJ2-5 | NA | 14 | TRBV15 | TGTGCCACCAGCAGAGAGGCGAGACAAGAGACCCAGTACTTC | CATSREARQETQYF
TRBD1 | TRBJ1-5 | NA | 17 | TRBV7-8 | TGTGCCAGCAGTCAGGACAGGGGGCGCGTCGGGCATCAGCCCCAGCATTTT | CASSQDRGRVGHQPQHF
NA | TRBJ1-2 | NA | 13 | TRBV11-2 | TGTGCCAGCATAGGGACAAACCCCTATGGCTACACCTTC | CASIGTNPYGYTF
TRBD1 | TRBJ1-5 | NA | 16 | TRBV19 | TGTGCCAGTAGTATCTGGACAGGGGGCCGCAATCAGCCCCAGCATTTT | CASSIWTGGRNQPQHF
NA | TRBJ2-7 | once | 14 | TRBV14 | TGTGCCAGCAGCCCTGGAGTTGGGGTGGCCGAGCAGTACTTC | CASSPGVGVAEQYF
NA | TRBJ1-1 | NA | 13 | TRBV7-2 | TGTGCCAGCACCCGACAGGCGGGCACTGAAGCTTTCTTT | CASTRQAGTEAFF
NA | TRBJ1-1 | once | 13 | TRBV7-2 | TGTGCCAGCAGCTTTCAGGGAGACACTGAAGCTTTCTTT | CASSFQGDTEAFF
NA | TRBJ2-3 | NA | 14 | TRBV14 | TGTGCCAGCAGCCAAGGTCGAGACACAGATACGCAGTATTTT | CASSQGRDTDTQYF
NA | TRBJ2-5 | once | 16 | TRBV6-5 | TGTGCCAGCAGTTCCACAGGACGGCCGTACCAAGAGACCCAGTACTTC | CASSSTGRPYQETQYF
NA | TRBJ2-7 | NA | 13 | TRBV28 | TGTGCCAGCAGTGCGGACGATTACTACGAGCAGTACTTC | CASSADDYYEQYF
TRBD2 | TRBJ2-1 | NA | 16 | TRBV11-2 | TGTGCCAGCAGCTTAGCGCTAGCGGGAGGTCACAATGAGCAGTTCTTC | CASSLALAGGHNEQFF
TRBD2 | TRBJ2-3 | NA | 13 | TRBV30 | TGTGCCTGGGGACTAGCGGGAGAGGCCGCGCAGTATTTT | CAWGLAGEAAQYF
NA | TRBJ2-1 | NA | 14 | TRBV25-1 | TGTGCCAGCAGTGGGGCTAGTGGTGACAATGAGCAGTTCTTC | CASSGASGDNEQFF
NA | TRBJ1-2 | NA | 13 | TRBV18 | TGTGCCAGCTCACCAACAGCTAACTATGGCTACACCTTC | CASSPTANYGYTF
NA | TRBJ1-1 | NA | 13 | TRBV18 | TGTGCCAGCTCCCCCCGAACTTCCACTGAAGCTTTCTTT | CASSPRTSTEAFF
NA | TRBJ2-1 | once | 15 | TRBV11-2 | TGTGCCAGCAGCCCCCCAGGGCGGTCGTTCAATCAGCAGTTCTTC | CASSPPGRSFNQQFF
NA | TRBJ2-5 | NA | 12 | TRBV2 | TGTGCCAGTCGGACTTACCAAGAGACCCAGTACTTC | CASRTYQETQYF
NA | TRBJ2-7 | NA | 13 | TRBV2 | TGTGCCAGCAGTGGGAATACCGTGGGCGAGCAGTACTTC | CASSGNTVGEQYF
NA | TRBJ2-5 | NA | 14 | TRBV18 | TGTGCCAGCTCACCACCGTCTCCACGGGAGACCCAGTACTTC | CASSPPSPRETQYF
TRBD2 | TRBJ2-3 | NA | 12 | TRBV30 | TGTGCCTACGGACTAGTAACAGATACGCAGTATTTT | CAYGLVTDTQYF
NA | TRBJ2-7 | NA | 14 | TRBV18 | TGTGCCAGCTCACCACCGGACAGATCCTACGAGCAGTACTTC | CASSPPDRSYEQYF
TRBD2 | TRBJ2-2 | NA | 16 | TRBV7-3 | TGTGCCAGCAGCTCCCAACTAGCGGCGAACACCGGGGAGCTGTTTTTT | CASSSQLAANTGELFF
NA | TRBJ2-1 | NA | 12 | TRBV10-3 | TGTGCCATCAGTGAGGTTAGCAATGAGCAGTTCTTC | CAISEVSNEQFF
NA | TRBJ1-3 | once | 17 | TRBV5-6 | TGTGCCAGCAGCTTGGTTCCGGGCACAAGCTCTGGAAACACCATATATTTT | CASSLVPGTSSGNTIYF
TRBD1 | TRBJ1-5 | NA | 15 | TRBV7-2 | TGTGCCAGCAGTAGGGGACAGGGGGTCGGTCAGCCCCAGCATTTT | CASSRGQGVGQPQHF
NA | TRBJ2-5 | NA | 13 | TRBV1 | TGCACCAGCAGCCAATCACATCGAGAGACCCAGTACTTC | CTSSQSHRETQYF
TRBD1 | TRBJ2-5 | NA | 15 | TRBV2 | TGTGCCAGCAGTCGCACCGGGACAGAGAAAGAGACCCAGTACTTC | CASSRTGTEKETQYF
NA | TRBJ2-1 | NA | 14 | TRBV28 | TGTGCCAGCAGTCCGCCGGGCCGTGGAGATGAGCAGTTCTTC | CASSPPGRGDEQFF
NA | TRBJ2-3 | NA | 17 | TRBV11-1 | TGTGCCAGCGCCCCCCGTGATGGCCGGCTTTCCACAGATACGCAGTATTTT | CASAPRDGRLSTDTQYF
NA | TRBJ1-5 | NA | 14 | TRBV2 | TGTGCCAGCAGTGTTGGACAGTTCAATCAGCCCCAGCATTTT | CASSVGQFNQPQHF
NA | TRBJ2-5 | NA | 15 | TRBV6-1 | TGTGCCAGCAGTGAAGCGCCCGGGGGACGAAAGACCCAGTACTTC | CASSEAPGGRKTQYF
NA | TRBJ1-5 | NA | 14 | TRBV19 | TGTGCCAGTAGATCCGGGACCGGTAATCAGCCCCAGCATTTT | CASRSGTGNQPQHF
NA | TRBJ2-1 | NA | 14 | TRBV19 | TGTGCCAGTAGTATCATTGGTTTTAGCAATGAGCAGTTCTTC | CASSIIGFSNEQFF
NA | TRBJ1-3 | NA | 15 | TRBV4-1 | TGCGCCAGCAGCCAACAGTTTAGCTCTGGAAACACCATATATTTT | CASSQQFSSGNTIYF
TRBD1 | TRBJ2-3 | NA | 15 | TRBV6-6 | TGTGCCAGCAGCCTACAGGGGGCGGGCACAGATACGCAGTATTTT | CASSLQGAGTDTQYF
TRBD1 | TRBJ1-1 | NA | 13 | TRBV28 | TGTGCCAGCAGTTTCCCGGGACAGTCTGAAGCTTTCTTT | CASSFPGQSEAFF
TRBD2 | TRBJ2-1 | NA | 15 | TRBV5-1 | TGCGCCAGCAGCCAAGCGGGAAGCTCCTACAATGAGCAGTTCTTC | CASSQAGSSYNEQFF
TRBD1 | TRBJ2-7 | NA | 16 | TRBV11-2 | TGTGCCAGCAGCTTAAGCTTGACAGGGCTCTCCTACGAGCAGTACTTC | CASSLSLTGLSYEQYF
TRBD2 | TRBJ2-3 | NA | 14 | TRBV27 | TGTGCCAGCGGGGCTAGCGGGACCACAGATACGCAGTATTTT | CASGASGTTDTQYF
NA | TRBJ2-3 | few | 15 | TRBV19 | TGTGCCAGTAGAGCGGGCGGCCCTAGCACAGATACGCAGTATTTT | CASRAGGPSTDTQYF
NA | TRBJ2-3 | few | 15 | TRBV18 | TGTGCCAGCTCCCCGGGACTGACACTCACAGATACGCAGTATTTT | CASSPGLTLTDTQYF